The rows below give T cell receptor beta chains drawn from one sample of a study of Graves' ophthalmopathy and Graves' hyperthyroidism. TCRdb fed the multiplex PCR reads into MiXCR, producing one record per CDR3 protein. The repertoire holds about 740,000 distinct CDR3 sequences, with 40% as singletons. The specimen was peripheral blood. These TCRs come from an adult man with Graves' ophthalmopathy. Both conserved end residues are part of each CDR3. D genes are given only for firm matches. Rows may omit the clone size; those that give it use once, few, many or a size class.

TRBJ1-2 TRBD1 many TRBV7-8 TGTGCCAGCAGCTTCAACCCAGGGGGGGATGGCTACACCTTC CASSFNPGGDGYTF
TRBJ1-1 TRBD1 many TRBV9 TGTGCCAGCAGCGGCCGACAGGGAGGCACTGAAGCTTTCTTT CASSGRQGGTEAFF
TRBJ1-1 - many TRBV15 TGTGCCACCAGCCCAGGGGACACGAACACTGAAGCTTTCTTT CATSPGDTNTEAFF
TRBJ2-7 - - TRBV7-9 TGTGCCAGCAGCTTACAGGGGTCCCTCTTTGAGCAGTACTTC CASSLQGSLFEQYF
TRBJ1-6 - - TRBV28 TGTGCCAGCAGTTTAAGGGGGAGGGATAATTCACCCCTCCACTTT CASSLRGRDNSPLHF
TRBJ1-1 - many TRBV10-3 TGTGCCAGCAGTTACGGCAGGAACACTGAAGCTTTCTTT CASSYGRNTEAFF
TRBJ2-2 TRBD2 - TRBV25-1 TGTGCCAGCAGAGACCTAGCGGACACCGGGGAGCTGTTTTTT CASRDLADTGELFF
TRBJ2-7 TRBD1 - TRBV10-3 TGTGCCAGCGGTGACCGACAGGGGCGAATAACCTACGAGCAGTACTTC CASGDRQGRITYEQYF
TRBJ1-2 - - TRBV9 TGTGCCAGCAGCGTAGGGGCAGGGCTAGATGGCTACACCTTC CASSVGAGLDGYTF
TRBJ1-5 TRBD1 many TRBV19 TGTGCCAGTAGTTTGGACAGGTCTAGCAATCAGCCCCAGCATTTT CASSLDRSSNQPQHF
TRBJ2-2 TRBD2 - TRBV25-1 TGTGCCAGCAGCCTCAAAGCGGGAGGGGAGCTGTTTTTT CASSLKAGGELFF
TRBJ1-3 - - TRBV25-1 TGTGCTAGAGTTTCTGGAAACACCATATATTTT CARVSGNTIYF
TRBJ2-5 TRBD2 few TRBV12-3/TRBV12-4 TGTGCCAGCAGCCCAAGACTAGCGGGATCTGTCGAGACCCAGTACTTC CASSPRLAGSVETQYF
TRBJ1-1 - many TRBV29-1 TGCAGCGTTGCCTCGGGTAGGGACACTGAAGCTTTCTTT CSVASGRDTEAFF
TRBJ1-5 - many TRBV24-1 TGTGCCACCAGTGAGAGGGGTCAGGGCACTCAGCCCCAGCATTTT CATSERGQGTQPQHF
TRBJ1-1 TRBD1 - TRBV13 TGTGCCAGCAGCTTAGGACTACAGGGGTCTGAAGCTTCCTTT CASSLGLQGSEASF